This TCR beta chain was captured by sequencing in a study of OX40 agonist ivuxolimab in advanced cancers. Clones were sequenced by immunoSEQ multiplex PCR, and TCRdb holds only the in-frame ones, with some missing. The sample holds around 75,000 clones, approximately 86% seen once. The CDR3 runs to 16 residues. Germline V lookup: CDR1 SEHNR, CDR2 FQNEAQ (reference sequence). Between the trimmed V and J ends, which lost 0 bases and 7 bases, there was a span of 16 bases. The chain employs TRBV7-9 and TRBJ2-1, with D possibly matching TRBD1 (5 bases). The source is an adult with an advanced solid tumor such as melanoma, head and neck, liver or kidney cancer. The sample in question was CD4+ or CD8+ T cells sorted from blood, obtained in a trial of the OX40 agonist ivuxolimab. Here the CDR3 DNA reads TGTGCCAGCAGCTTAGCGACGGCAGGGCGTTGGAATGAGCAGTTCTTC. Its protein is CASSLATAGRWNEQFF.